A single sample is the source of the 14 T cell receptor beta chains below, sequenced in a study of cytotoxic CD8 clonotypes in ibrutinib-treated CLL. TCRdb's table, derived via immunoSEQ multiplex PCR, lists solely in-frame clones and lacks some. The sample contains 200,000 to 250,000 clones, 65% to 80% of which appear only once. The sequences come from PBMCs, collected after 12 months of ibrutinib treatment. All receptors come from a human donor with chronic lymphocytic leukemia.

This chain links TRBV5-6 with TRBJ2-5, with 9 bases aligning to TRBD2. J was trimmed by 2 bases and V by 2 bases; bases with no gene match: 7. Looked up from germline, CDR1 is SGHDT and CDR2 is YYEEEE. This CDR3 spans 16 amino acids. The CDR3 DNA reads TGTGCCAGCAGCTTCAGAAGCGGGGGGTCGCAAGAGACCCAGTACTTC. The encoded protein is CASSFRSGGSQETQYF.

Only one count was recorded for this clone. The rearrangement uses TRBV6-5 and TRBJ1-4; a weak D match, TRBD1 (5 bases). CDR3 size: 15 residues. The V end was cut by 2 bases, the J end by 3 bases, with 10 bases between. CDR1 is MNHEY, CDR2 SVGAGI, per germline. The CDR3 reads CASSYGAPANEKLFF. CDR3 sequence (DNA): TGTGCCAGCAGTTACGGGGCGCCGGCTAATGAAAAACTGTTTTTT.

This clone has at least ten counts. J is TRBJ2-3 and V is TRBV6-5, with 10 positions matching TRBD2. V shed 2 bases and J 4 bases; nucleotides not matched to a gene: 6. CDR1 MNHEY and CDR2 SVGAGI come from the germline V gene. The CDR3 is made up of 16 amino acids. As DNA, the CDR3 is TGTGCCAGCAGTTACGGGCTAGCGGGAGTATCAGATACGCAGTATTTT. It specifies CASSYGLAGVSDTQYF.

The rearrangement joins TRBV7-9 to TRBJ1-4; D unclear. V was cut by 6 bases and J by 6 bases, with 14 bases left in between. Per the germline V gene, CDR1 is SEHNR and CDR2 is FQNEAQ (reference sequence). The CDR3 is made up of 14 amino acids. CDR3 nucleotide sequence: TGTGCCAGCAGTCCACGATACAGCGATGAAAAACTGTTTTTT. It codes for CASSPRYSDEKLFF. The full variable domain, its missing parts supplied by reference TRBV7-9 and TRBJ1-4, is DTGVSQNPRHKITKRGQNVTFRCDPISEHNRLYWYRQTLGQGPEFLTYFQNEAQLEKSRLLSDRFSAERPKGSFSTLEIQRTEQGDSAMYLCASSPRYSDEKLFFGSGTQLSVL.

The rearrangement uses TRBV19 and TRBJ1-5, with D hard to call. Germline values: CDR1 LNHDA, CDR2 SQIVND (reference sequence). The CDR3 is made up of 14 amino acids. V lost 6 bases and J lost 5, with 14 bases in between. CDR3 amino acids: CASRNGRGYQPQHF. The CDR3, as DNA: TGTGCCAGTAGAAATGGACGGGGATATCAGCCCCAGCATTTT.

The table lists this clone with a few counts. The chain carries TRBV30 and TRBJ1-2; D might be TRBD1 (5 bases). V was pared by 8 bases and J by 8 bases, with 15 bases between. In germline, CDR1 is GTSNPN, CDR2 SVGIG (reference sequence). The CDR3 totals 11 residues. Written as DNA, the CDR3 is TGTGCCCAGCCGGGGGTAGGCGGCTACACCTTC. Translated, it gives CAQPGVGGYTF.

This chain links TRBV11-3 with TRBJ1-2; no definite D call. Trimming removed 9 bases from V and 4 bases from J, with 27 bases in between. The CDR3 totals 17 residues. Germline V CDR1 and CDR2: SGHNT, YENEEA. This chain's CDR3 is CASTHVGGYGWGYGYTF. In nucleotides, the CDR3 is TGTGCCAGTACTCACGTAGGAGGGTACGGTTGGGGCTATGGCTACACCTTC. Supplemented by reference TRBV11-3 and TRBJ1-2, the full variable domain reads EAGVVQSPRYKIIEKKQPVAFWCNPISGHNTLYWYLQNLGQGPELLIRYENEEAVDDSQLPKDRFSAERLKGVDSTLKIQPAELGDSAVYLCASTHVGGYGWGYGYTFGSGTRLTVV.

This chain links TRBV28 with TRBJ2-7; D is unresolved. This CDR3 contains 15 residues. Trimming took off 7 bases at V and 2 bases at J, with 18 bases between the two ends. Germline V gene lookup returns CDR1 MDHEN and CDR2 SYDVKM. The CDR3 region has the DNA TGTGCCAGCAATCCCCCCCCCATAGAAACCTACGAGCAGTACTTC. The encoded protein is CASNPPPIETYEQYF.

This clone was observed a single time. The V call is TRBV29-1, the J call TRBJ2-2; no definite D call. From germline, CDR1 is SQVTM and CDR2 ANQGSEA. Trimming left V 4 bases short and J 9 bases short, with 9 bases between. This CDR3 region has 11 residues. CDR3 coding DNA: TGCAGCGTTGTGTCCGACCGGGAGCTGTTTTTT. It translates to CSVVSDRELFF.

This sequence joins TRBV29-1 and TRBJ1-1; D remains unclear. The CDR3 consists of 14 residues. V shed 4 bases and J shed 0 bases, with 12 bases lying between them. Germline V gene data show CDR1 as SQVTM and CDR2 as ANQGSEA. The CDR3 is CSVGDGIMNTEAFF. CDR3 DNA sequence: TGCAGCGTTGGAGACGGCATTATGAACACTGAAGCTTTCTTT.

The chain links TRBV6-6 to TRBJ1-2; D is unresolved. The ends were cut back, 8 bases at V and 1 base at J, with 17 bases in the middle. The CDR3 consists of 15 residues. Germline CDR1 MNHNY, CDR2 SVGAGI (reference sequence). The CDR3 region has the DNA TGTGCCAGCCGAACCCCAAGAAAGCTTAACTATGGCTACACCTTC. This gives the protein CASRTPRKLNYGYTF.

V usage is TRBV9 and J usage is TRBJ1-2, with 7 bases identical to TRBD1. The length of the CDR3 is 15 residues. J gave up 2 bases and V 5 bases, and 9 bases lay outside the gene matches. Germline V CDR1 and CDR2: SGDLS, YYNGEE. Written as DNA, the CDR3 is TGTGCCAGCAGTCCTACAGGGGAACCCAACTATGGCTACACCTTC. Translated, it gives CASSPTGEPNYGYTF.

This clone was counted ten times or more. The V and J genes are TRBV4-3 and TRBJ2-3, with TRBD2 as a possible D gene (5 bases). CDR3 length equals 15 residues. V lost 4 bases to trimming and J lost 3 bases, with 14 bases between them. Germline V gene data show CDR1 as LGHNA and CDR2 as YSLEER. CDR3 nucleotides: TGCGCCAGCAGCCGGAGTAGCGCGGGTACAGATACGCAGTATTTT. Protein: CASSRSSAGTDTQYF.

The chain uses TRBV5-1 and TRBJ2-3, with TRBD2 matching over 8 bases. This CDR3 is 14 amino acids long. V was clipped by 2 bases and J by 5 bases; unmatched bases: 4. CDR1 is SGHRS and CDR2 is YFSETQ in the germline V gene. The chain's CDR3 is CASSLYGRGDTQYF. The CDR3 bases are TGCGCCAGCAGCTTATACGGGAGGGGAGATACGCAGTATTTT.